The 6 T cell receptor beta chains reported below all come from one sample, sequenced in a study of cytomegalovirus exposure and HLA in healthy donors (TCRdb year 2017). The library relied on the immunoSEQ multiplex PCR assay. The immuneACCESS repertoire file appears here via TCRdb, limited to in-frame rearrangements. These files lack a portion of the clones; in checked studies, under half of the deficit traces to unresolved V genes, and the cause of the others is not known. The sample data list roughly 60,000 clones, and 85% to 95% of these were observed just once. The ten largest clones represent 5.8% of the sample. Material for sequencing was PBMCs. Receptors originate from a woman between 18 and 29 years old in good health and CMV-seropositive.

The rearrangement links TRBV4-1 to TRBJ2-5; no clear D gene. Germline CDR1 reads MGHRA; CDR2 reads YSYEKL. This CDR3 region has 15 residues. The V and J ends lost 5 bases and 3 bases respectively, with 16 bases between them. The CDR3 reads CASSMRQNQEETQYF. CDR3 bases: TGCGCCAGCAGCATGCGACAAAATCAAGAAGAGACCCAGTACTTC.

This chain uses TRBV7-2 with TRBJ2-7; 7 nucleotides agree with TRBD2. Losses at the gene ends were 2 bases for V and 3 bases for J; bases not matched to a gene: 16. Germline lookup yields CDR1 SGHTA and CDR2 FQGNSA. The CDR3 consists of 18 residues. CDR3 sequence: CASSLPAGYRGRGYEQYF. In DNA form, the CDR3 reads TGTGCCAGCAGCTTACCCGCGGGCTATCGCGGGAGAGGCTACGAGCAGTACTTC.

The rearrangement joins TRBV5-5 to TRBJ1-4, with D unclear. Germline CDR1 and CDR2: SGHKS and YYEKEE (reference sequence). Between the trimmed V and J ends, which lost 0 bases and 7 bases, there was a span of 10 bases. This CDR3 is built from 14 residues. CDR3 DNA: TGTGCCAGCAGCTTGGGAGGGATCGGTGAAAAACTGTTTTTT. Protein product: CASSLGGIGEKLFF.

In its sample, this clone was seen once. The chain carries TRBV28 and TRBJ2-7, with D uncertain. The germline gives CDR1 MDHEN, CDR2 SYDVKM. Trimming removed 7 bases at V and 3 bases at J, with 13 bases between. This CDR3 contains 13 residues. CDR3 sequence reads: CASTPPGVYEQYF. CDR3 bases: TGTGCCAGCACCCCCCCAGGTGTCTACGAGCAGTACTTC.

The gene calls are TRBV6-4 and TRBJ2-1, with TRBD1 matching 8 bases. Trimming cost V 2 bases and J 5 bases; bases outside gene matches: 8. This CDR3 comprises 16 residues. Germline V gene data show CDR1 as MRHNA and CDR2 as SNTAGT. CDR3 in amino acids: CASSDGQGRGHNEQFF. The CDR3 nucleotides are TGTGCCAGCAGTGACGGACAGGGTCGCGGCCACAATGAGCAGTTCTTC.

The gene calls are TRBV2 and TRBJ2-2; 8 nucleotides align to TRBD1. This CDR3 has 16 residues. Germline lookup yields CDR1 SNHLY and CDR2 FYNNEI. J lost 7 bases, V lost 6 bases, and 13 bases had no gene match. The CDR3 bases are TGTGCCAGCAGCGAGCGACAGGGGATCTTGGGCGGGGAGCTGTTTTTT. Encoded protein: CASSERQGILGGELFF.